Below, 8 T cell receptor beta chains from the same sample are listed, as sequenced in a study of cytomegalovirus exposure and HLA in healthy donors. Vbeta (60) and Jbeta (13) primers were used in the PCR. Clones were read by immunoSEQ multiplex PCR, and TCRdb kept only the in-frame ones, dropping some. The sample includes 100,000 to 150,000 clones, around 80% of them seen just once. The sample was PBMCs. The receptor set was obtained from a female donor in good health and CMV-seronegative.

V is TRBV7-6 and J is TRBJ2-1; TRBD2 is a possible D gene (6 bases). The CDR3 totals 16 residues. Germline CDR1 and CDR2: SGHVS and FNYEAQ. Trimming shortened V by 5 bases and J by 4 bases, and 18 bases separated the two germline ends. The CDR3 DNA reads TGTGCCAGCAGCCACTTCCTCGGGACTTATTACAATGAGCAGTTCTTC. It specifies CASSHFLGTYYNEQFF.

This sequence joins TRBV6-5 and TRBJ1-5; no clear D. This CDR3 contains 14 residues. Trimming took 4 bases from V and 2 from J, leaving 9 bases between them. The V gene's germline CDR1 is MNHEY and CDR2 SVGAGI. The CDR3 DNA reads as TGTGCCAGCAGTTTCTATCAGGGCAATCAGCCCCAGCATTTT. Translating gives CASSFYQGNQPQHF.

In the case of this clone: The junction and the germline gene differ at one end; a read error may be behind it. The CDR3 loop is CSSSWGLAGAETQYF. CDR3 sequence (DNA): TGTTCCAGCAGCTGGGGACTAGCGGGGGCGGAGACCCAGTACTTC. This chain connects TRBV7-9 to TRBJ2-5; 14 nucleotides agree with TRBD2. The CDR3 spans 15 residues. Germline-derived CDR1 and CDR2 are SEHNR and FQNEAQ (reference sequence).

V gene TRBV18 combines with J gene TRBJ2-1, with 9 bases fitting TRBD2. The CDR3 is 16 amino acids. Germline values: CDR1 KGHSH, CDR2 LQKENI. With V trimmed by 3 bases and J by 2 bases, 5 bases remained unmatched. CDR3 loop: CASSPAAGGPYNEQFF. The CDR3 region has the DNA TGTGCCAGCTCACCTGCGGCGGGAGGGCCCTACAATGAGCAGTTCTTC. The entire variable domain, with the rest obtained from reference TRBV18 and TRBJ2-1, is as follows: NAGVMQNPRHLVRRRGQEARLRCSPMKGHSHVYWYRQLPEEGLKFMVYLQKENIIDESGMPKERFSAEFPKEGPSILRIQQVVRGDSAAYFCASSPAAGGPYNEQFFGPGTRLTVL.

This clone was seen more than once but under ten times. Other DNA variants within this sample encode the same CDR3. This chain uses TRBV5-1 with TRBJ2-1, with a tentative D call TRBD1 (6 bases). The CDR3 consists of 15 residues. Looked up from germline, CDR1 is SGHRS and CDR2 is YFSETQ. The ends were cut back, 4 bases at V and 4 bases at J, with 15 bases in the middle. CDR3 amino acids: CASSTTGSYYNEQFF. CDR3 sequence (DNA): TGCGCCAGCAGCACGACAGGTTCCTATTACAATGAGCAGTTCTTC.

The chain links TRBV27 to TRBJ2-2; 7 nucleotides align to TRBD1. With 4 bases clipped from V and 6 bases from J, the junction kept 11 bases outside the gene matches. There are 16 residues in the CDR3. CDR1 is MNHEY and CDR2 is SMNVEV in the germline V gene (reference sequence). CDR3 bases: TGTGCCAGCAGTTCCCTCGACAGGGCGGGCGCCGGGGAGCTGTTTTTT. Translating it yields CASSSLDRAGAGELFF.

The chain couples TRBV28 to TRBJ1-2, with D possibly TRBD1 on 5 matching bases. This CDR3 comprises 15 residues. The germline V and J ends were trimmed by 6 bases and 4 bases, with 18 bases remaining between them. The germline V gene encodes CDR1 MDHEN and CDR2 SYDVKM. CDR3 DNA sequence: TGTGCCAGCAGACAACAGGCCGGGGGGATCTATGGCTACACCTTC. It specifies CASRQQAGGIYGYTF.

The rearrangement uses TRBV2 and TRBJ2-1, with 8 bases identical to TRBD1. V lost 1 base, J lost 5 bases, and 4 bases stayed unmatched. The CDR3 sequence is 15 residues long. Germline loops: CDR1 SNHLY, CDR2 FYNNEI. The CDR3 DNA sequence: TGTGCCAGCAGTGAAGGGGACAGGTTAAACAATGAGCAGTTCTTC. Its protein product is CASSEGDRLNNEQFF.